A single sample gave rise to the 12 T cell receptor beta chains below, sequenced in a study of shared clonotypes between healthy human individuals. Some clones are missing from TCRdb's copy, which holds only in-frame ones; the method was immunoSEQ multiplex PCR. The repertoire has roughly 1.4 million clones, 98% to 99% of them found once; the top ten carry 0.36%. Sequenced sample: naive CD4+ T cells sorted from blood. Specified subset: CD45RA+ positively selected. The origin of the receptors is a man aged 30-40 years in good health.

The CDR3: CASSPPTLLAGGPYQETQYF. The DNA for the CDR3 is TGTGCCAGCTCACCACCAACGTTACTAGCGGGAGGGCCCTACCAAGAGACCCAGTACTTC. The rearrangement links TRBV18 to TRBJ2-5; 13 nucleotides agree with TRBD2. This CDR3 is 20 amino acids long. V shed 0 bases and J 0 bases; nucleotides not matched to a gene: 10. Germline V gene sequence: CDR1 KGHSH, CDR2 LQKENI.

This chain uses TRBV7-9 with TRBJ1-2, with D possibly TRBD1 on 6 matching bases. Trimming took 4 bases from V and 8 from J, leaving 14 bases between them. Looked up from germline, CDR1 is SEHNR and CDR2 is FQNEAQ (reference sequence). The CDR3 consists of 13 residues. CDR3: CASSSSGAKGYTF. Written as DNA, the CDR3 is TGTGCCAGCAGCTCCTCGGGGGCGAAGGGCTACACCTTC. Looking up the rest from reference TRBV7-9 and TRBJ1-2 gives the full variable domain: DTGVSQNPRHKITKRGQNVTFRCDPISEHNRLYWYRQTLGQGPEFLTYFQNEAQLEKSRLLSDRFSAERPKGSFSTLEIQRTEQGDSAMYLCASSSSGAKGYTFGSGTRLTVV.

The J gene is TRBJ2-5, the V gene TRBV7-2; D gene uncertain. This CDR3 comprises 13 residues. With 5 bases removed from V and 5 bases from J, the gap between germline ends came to 12 bases. CDR1 and CDR2 from the germline V gene are SGHTA and FQGNSA. In nucleotides, the CDR3 is TGTGCCAGCAGCCCCGGGCAGTTGGAGACCCAGTACTTC. Amino acid sequence: CASSPGQLETQYF.

The chain links TRBV14 to TRBJ2-1, with D tentatively TRBD2 (5 bases). The germline V gene encodes CDR1 SGHDN and CDR2 FVKESK. The CDR3 has 14 amino acids. Trimming pared 1 base from V and 13 bases from J, leaving 17 bases between. CDR3 sequence (DNA): TGTGCCAGCAGCCAAGTCCTCTCTAGCCCTCCTCAGTTCTTC. Protein: CASSQVLSSPPQFF.

This chain connects TRBV28 to TRBJ2-1, with D possibly being TRBD1 (7 bases). The V end lost 8 bases, the J end lost 5 bases, and 16 bases lay between the germline ends. Germline V CDR1 and CDR2: MDHEN, SYDVKM. The CDR3 extends over 14 amino acids. CDR3 bases: TGTGCCAGCCCAGGGGGAGGCGGGGACAATGAGCAGTTCTTC. It codes for CASPGGGGDNEQFF.

For this clone: The sample has other DNA sequences that encode this CDR3 too. This chain joins TRBV18 and TRBJ1-1, with D unresolved. CDR1 and CDR2 (germline): KGHSH, LQKENI. This CDR3 contains 13 residues. V lost 3 bases and J 2 bases, leaving 7 bases between the germline ends. The CDR3 coding sequence is TGTGCCAGCTCACCTCAGGAAAACACTGAAGCTTTCTTT. This codes for CASSPQENTEAFF.

The chain carries TRBV5-4 and TRBJ1-2; 8 bases are shared with TRBD1. Germline V gene sequence: CDR1 SGHNT, CDR2 YYREEE (reference sequence). This CDR3 region has 17 residues. V shed 3 bases, J shed 1 base, and the junction held 11 bases outside the gene matches. CDR3 nucleotide sequence: TGTGCCAGCAGCTGGGACCCACAGGGGGGATTTAACTATGGCTACACCTTC. Its translation: CASSWDPQGGFNYGYTF.

This sequence joins TRBV10-1 and TRBJ2-5; 7 bases map to TRBD2. The CDR3 covers 13 residues. Germline V gene data show CDR1 as WNHNN and CDR2 as SYGVQD (reference sequence). Trimming took 4 bases from V and 4 from J; bases not matched to a gene: 3. In nucleotides, the CDR3 is TGCGCCAGCAGTGGGAGGGAGGGAGAGACCCAGTACTTC. Amino acid sequence: CASSGREGETQYF.

The chain is built from TRBV4-1 and TRBJ2-3, with 10 bases fitting TRBD2. The CDR3 consists of 17 residues. Trimming removed 3 bases from V and 2 bases from J; junction bases left unmatched: 8. Germline V gene data show CDR1 as MGHRA and CDR2 as YSYEKL. The CDR3 loop is CASSQLRTSGSTDTQYF. CDR3 bases: TGCGCCAGCAGCCAGCTACGGACTAGCGGATCCACAGATACGCAGTATTTT.

The chain uses TRBV7-9 and TRBJ2-4; D is possibly TRBD1 (5 bases). Trimming shortened V by 5 bases and J by 7 bases, and 18 bases separated the two germline ends. Germline V gene data show CDR1 as SEHNR and CDR2 as FQNEAQ (reference sequence). This CDR3 has 15 amino acids. CDR3 amino acids: CASSKPGIRVNIQYF. The CDR3 DNA reads TGTGCCAGCAGCAAACCAGGGATAAGGGTCAACATTCAGTACTTC.

This sequence joins TRBV25-1 and TRBJ2-1, with D possibly TRBD1 on 5 matching bases. The CDR3 covers 12 residues. Germline V gene data show CDR1 as MGHDK and CDR2 as SYGVNS. V lost 5 bases, J lost 7 bases, and 9 bases lay in between. The chain's CDR3 is CASSYDRNEQFF. The CDR3 DNA follows: TGTGCCAGCAGTTATGACAGAAATGAGCAGTTCTTC.

The CDR3 nucleotides read TGTGCCAGCAGTTTATACCTAGGGGGCACCTACGAGCAGTACTTC. The encoded protein is CASSLYLGGTYEQYF. The rearrangement joins TRBV27 to TRBJ2-7; 7 bases match TRBD1. The germline gives CDR1 MNHEY, CDR2 SMNVEV (reference sequence). Trimming at V came to 1 base and at J to 2 bases, leaving 5 bases not matched to a gene. The CDR3 length is 15 residues.